This note documents a single TCR beta chain sequence. The data stem from a study of CXCR3-negative and CXCR3-positive naive CD8 T cells. Libraries of TRB cDNA were made by 5' RACE and carried UMIs. TCRdb derives one entry per CDR3 protein from the 5' RACE reads, leaving out DNA. The sample's table shows 55,000 to 70,000 distinct CDR3 sequences. This CDR3 has 14 residues. The germline V gene has CDR1 MNHNS and CDR2 SASEGT. The sequenced sample was memory CD8+ T cells from blood. The receptor comes from a human donor in good health. Some clones in this sample may be carry-over from other donors' samples. V is TRBV6-1 and J is TRBJ2-7; TCRdb outputs TRBD1, but without DNA this stays unchecked. The CDR3 is CASTGQGDYYEQYF.